This note documents a single T cell receptor beta chain sequence. Its antigen is not identified. This specimen belongs to a study of cytomegalovirus exposure and HLA in healthy donors. At the level of the study: From HLA-typed donors, an early data release held roughly 80 million unique TCRs.

Study results and limitations: Some segments of the V type, notably TRBV6-2 and TRBV6-3, were excluded as indistinguishable. As a later analysis showed, a missense DCLRE1C variant was linked to trimming of TCR beta V- and J-genes.

PCR was performed using 60 Vbeta and 13 Jbeta primers. In the authors' workflow: In a later analysis, roughly 11 million of some 80 million unique beta chains occurred in at least two donors. Measured with immunoSEQ multiplex PCR; TCRdb has only the in-frame clones, and not every one. V and J calls and clone size come straight from that table; D and trimming were deduced from the DNA. The sample table includes over 100,000 clones. Trimming pared 5 bases from V and 5 bases from J, leaving 21 bases between. The CDR3 is made up of 16 amino acids. CDR1 and CDR2 from the germline V gene are SEHNR and FQNEAQ (reference sequence).

This receptor was taken from a man between 40 and 49 years old in good health and CMV-seropositive. The sequenced sample was PBMCs. The chain joins TRBV7-9 to TRBJ2-5, with D tentatively TRBD2 (6 bases). This CDR3 is CASSPGRIEGGETQYF. The CDR3 bases are TGTGCCAGCAGCCCAGGACGGATAGAAGGAGGGGAGACCCAGTACTTC.